This is a list of T cell receptor beta chains from one sample in a study of blood T cell repertoires in COVID-19. Clones were read by immunoSEQ multiplex PCR, and TCRdb kept only the in-frame ones, dropping some. Among about 120,000 clones listed, 80% to 90% were seen once. Sequencing was performed on peripheral blood. Receptor source: a man between 65 and 85 years old who had recovered from COVID-19. Both conserved end residues are part of each CDR3. The D gene is left open where the match is weak. The size entry is marked missing in some rows and otherwise reads once, few, many or a size class.

CDR3nt | CDR3aa | j_gene | abundance | d_gene | v_gene | len
TGCAGCGTGACGTGGGGGGGCGATGAGCAGTTCTTC | CSVTWGGDEQFF | TRBJ2-1 | - | - | TRBV29-1 | 12
TGTGCCACCAGTGATCTACAGGGATCCAGGGAGACCCAGTACTTC | CATSDLQGSRETQYF | TRBJ2-5 | - | - | TRBV24-1 | 15
TGTGCCAGCAGGCTAGGGGCTTTCATTGGCGAAAAACTGTTTTTT | CASRLGAFIGEKLFF | TRBJ1-4 | medium-sized | - | TRBV28 | 15
TGTGCCACCAGCAGAGGACTACAGGGGGCAAGCACCGGGGAGCTGTTTTTT | CATSRGLQGASTGELFF | TRBJ2-2 | - | TRBD1 | TRBV15 | 17
TGTGCCAGCAGTGAAGACAGGGGCATATATCTGTTTTTT | CASSEDRGIYLFF | TRBJ2-2 | once | TRBD1 | TRBV6-1 | 13
TGTGCCAGCAGTCCGCCTTCCTTTACTGAGAACTATGGCTACACCTTC | CASSPPSFTENYGYTF | TRBJ1-2 | - | - | TRBV6-6 | 16
TGTGCCACCAGCAGAGATCCAGGGTTTCGTGAAAAACTGTTTTTT | CATSRDPGFREKLFF | TRBJ1-4 | - | - | TRBV15 | 15
TGCAGCTTAAGACAGGGTTTTAACACTGAAGCTTTCTTT | CSLRQGFNTEAFF | TRBJ1-1 | - | TRBD1 | TRBV29-1 | 13
TGTGCCAGCAGCGTTGCCCAGGTCAGCACCGGGGAGCTGTTTTTT | CASSVAQVSTGELFF | TRBJ2-2 | - | - | TRBV9 | 15
TGTGCCAGTGGGACAGGGGGCGAGGATACGCAGTATTTT | CASGTGGEDTQYF | TRBJ2-3 | once | TRBD1 | TRBV2 | 13
TGTGCCATCAGCCAGACAGGGCGTAATGAAAAACTGTTTTTT | CAISQTGRNEKLFF | TRBJ1-4 | - | TRBD1 | TRBV10-3 | 14
TGTGCCAGCAGCCAAACCGGGACAGGGGACGATGAGCAGTTCTTC | CASSQTGTGDDEQFF | TRBJ2-1 | once | TRBD1 | TRBV14 | 15
TGTGCCAGCAGTTACCCGGAGGGTAGCACCGGGGAGCTGTTTTTT | CASSYPEGSTGELFF | TRBJ2-2 | few | - | TRBV6-2/TRBV6-3 | 15
TGTGCCAGCAGTTACGGGGGGAGCTCCTACAATGAGCAGTTCTTC | CASSYGGSSYNEQFF | TRBJ2-1 | - | - | TRBV6-5 | 15
TGTGCCAGTAGTATAGATAACCGCGGGGGGATGGAGACCCAGTACTTC | CASSIDNRGGMETQYF | TRBJ2-5 | - | TRBD2 | TRBV19 | 16
TGTGCCAGCAGTTTGGGGGGGCAGGGGCACACCGGGGAGCTGTTTTTT | CASSLGGQGHTGELFF | TRBJ2-2 | few | - | TRBV28 | 16
TGCGCCAGCAGCCCTGGACAGGAGAGTACCACAGATACGCAGTATTTT | CASSPGQESTTDTQYF | TRBJ2-3 | - | TRBD1 | TRBV5-1 | 16
TGTGCCAGCAGAGTAGGGGGAGATACGCAGTATTTT | CASRVGGDTQYF | TRBJ2-3 | - | - | TRBV2 | 12
TGTGCCAGCTCCCGACTAGCCTACGAGCAGTACTTC | CASSRLAYEQYF | TRBJ2-7 | - | - | TRBV3-1/TRBV3-2 | 12
TGTGCCAGCAGCCGACTAGCGGGGGACACCGGGGAGCTGTTTTTT | CASSRLAGDTGELFF | TRBJ2-2 | - | TRBD2 | TRBV3-1/TRBV3-2 | 15
TGTGCCAGACAGGGAGATCAGCCCCAGCATTTT | CARQGDQPQHF | TRBJ1-5 | - | - | TRBV27 | 11
TGTGCCAGCAAATCGGACAGGGGTGGGTACGAGCAGTACTTC | CASKSDRGGYEQYF | TRBJ2-7 | - | TRBD1 | TRBV2 | 14
TGTGCCAGCAGTCTGGGAGGGGAAGGTTCACCCCTCCACTTT | CASSLGGEGSPLHF | TRBJ1-6 | - | - | TRBV28 | 14
TGTGCCAGCAGTTTACCGGGACAGGGTACCGAGCAGTACTTC | CASSLPGQGTEQYF | TRBJ2-7 | few | TRBD1 | TRBV28 | 14
TGTGCCTGGGACCTCGGGGCAGGGGATTCACCCCTCCACTTT | CAWDLGAGDSPLHF | TRBJ1-6 | - | - | TRBV30 | 14
TGCAGTGCTAGTAAGGGGAATGAAAAACTGTTTTTT | CSASKGNEKLFF | TRBJ1-4 | - | - | TRBV20-1 | 12
TGTGCCAGCAGCGTTTCACTAGCCCAAGAGACCCAGTACTTC | CASSVSLAQETQYF | TRBJ2-5 | once | - | TRBV9 | 14
TGCAGCGTTGATTTGGGCCTAGCGGCCCAAGAGACCCAGTACTTC | CSVDLGLAAQETQYF | TRBJ2-5 | few | TRBD2 | TRBV29-1 | 15
TGCGCCACCTCAACCGGCAGGGCAGGGGACTATGGCTACACCTTC | CATSTGRAGDYGYTF | TRBJ1-2 | - | - | TRBV10-2 | 15
TGCGCCAGCGGTGTAGGCGGCCTTAACACCGGGGAGCTGTTTTTT | CASGVGGLNTGELFF | TRBJ2-2 | few | - | TRBV5-1 | 15
TGTGCCACCGGTCAGGGTCCTAGCTCTGGAAACACCATATATTTT | CATGQGPSSGNTIYF | TRBJ1-3 | - | - | TRBV15 | 15
TGTGCCAGCAGCTCAACGACAGGGCCCAATCAGCCCCAGCATTTT | CASSSTTGPNQPQHF | TRBJ1-5 | - | TRBD1 | TRBV7-2 | 15
TGTGCCAGCCACGATCAGGGGGCGGCTAATGAAAAACTGTTTTTT | CASHDQGAANEKLFF | TRBJ1-4 | - | TRBD1 | TRBV5-6 | 15
TGTGCCAGCAGTTCCCAGGGGGTGCAGGGCACTGAAGCTTTCTTT | CASSSQGVQGTEAFF | TRBJ1-1 | - | TRBD1 | TRBV6-5 | 15
TGTGCCAGCAGCACAGGAGGGGCTGCGTCTTTTCGTGGCTACACCTTC | CASSTGGAASFRGYTF | TRBJ1-2 | - | - | TRBV9 | 16
TGTGCCAGCAGCTTTCCGGGACAGGGGGTTAGGGAGCAGTACTTC | CASSFPGQGVREQYF | TRBJ2-7 | - | TRBD1 | TRBV3-1/TRBV3-2 | 15
TGTGCCAGCAGCCAGTCGGGGGGGGCGGATGGAAACACCATATATTTT | CASSQSGGADGNTIYF | TRBJ1-3 | once | - | TRBV4-2 | 16
TGTGCCAGCAGCTTAGCGGGGGGGCCCGGCACAGATACGCAGTATTTT | CASSLAGGPGTDTQYF | TRBJ2-3 | - | TRBD2 | TRBV7-3 | 16
TGCGCCAGCAGCTCGGAGGCGGGAGCCCAAGAGACCCAGTACTTC | CASSSEAGAQETQYF | TRBJ2-5 | - | TRBD2 | TRBV5-1 | 15
TGTGCCAGCAGTTATCTCCTGGGTACGGGGAATAATTCACCCCTCCACTTT | CASSYLLGTGNNSPLHF | TRBJ1-6 | - | - | TRBV28 | 17
TGCGCCAGCAGGGCTGGGACTAGCCTTTCCACCGGGGAGCTGTTTTTT | CASRAGTSLSTGELFF | TRBJ2-2 | - | TRBD2 | TRBV5-1 | 16
TGTGCCTGGAGTGGGGGGACAGGACCTTCGCGGGAGACCCAGTACTTC | CAWSGGTGPSRETQYF | TRBJ2-5 | - | TRBD1 | TRBV30 | 16
TGTGCCAGCAGATCAGGGGCTGGGAATTCACCCCTCCACTTT | CASRSGAGNSPLHF | TRBJ1-6 | - | - | TRBV6-5 | 14
TGTGCCAGCTCACACCGTCAAGGACAGGGAATCGGAGAGACCCAGTACTTC | CASSHRQGQGIGETQYF | TRBJ2-5 | - | TRBD1 | TRBV18 | 17
TGCGCCAGCAGCTGGGAGAGCGGGTCTGGCACAGATACGCAGTATTTT | CASSWESGSGTDTQYF | TRBJ2-3 | - | - | TRBV5-1 | 16
TGCAGTGCTAGTAGGTTGGACTTCCAAGAGACCCAGTACTTC | CSASRLDFQETQYF | TRBJ2-5 | - | - | TRBV20-1 | 14
TGTGCCAGTAGTCTCCGGCGCGGCGACACCGGGGAGCTGTTTTTT | CASSLRRGDTGELFF | TRBJ2-2 | - | - | TRBV19 | 15
TGTGCCAGCAGCCCCGGCAGGGAGAACACTGAAGCTTTCTTT | CASSPGRENTEAFF | TRBJ1-1 | - | - | TRBV9 | 14
TGTGCCAGCAAAACCTTAGCGGGAGCTAGGACCGGGGAGCTGTTTTTT | CASKTLAGARTGELFF | TRBJ2-2 | few | TRBD2 | TRBV19 | 16
TGTGCCAGCAGCTTGGAGGGTTACGGGAGGGCCGGAGAGACCCAGTACTTC | CASSLEGYGRAGETQYF | TRBJ2-5 | - | TRBD2 | TRBV5-4 | 17
TGTGCCAGCTCACTATTGACAGGGGACAATTCACCCCTCCACTTT | CASSLLTGDNSPLHF | TRBJ1-6 | - | TRBD1 | TRBV18 | 15
TGTGCCAGCAGCCAACTAGGTTCCCCCTACGAGCAGTACTTC | CASSQLGSPYEQYF | TRBJ2-7 | - | - | TRBV14 | 14
TGTGCCAGCAGCGACCGGGACAGGTTCCAAGAGACCCAGTACTTC | CASSDRDRFQETQYF | TRBJ2-5 | - | TRBD1 | TRBV9 | 15
TGTGCCAGCATTATCCGGGGGTACACTGAAGCTTTCTTT | CASIIRGYTEAFF | TRBJ1-1 | - | - | TRBV5-6 | 13
TGTGCCAGCAGTGAGCAGGGGGTCCAGAACACTGAAGCTTTCTTT | CASSEQGVQNTEAFF | TRBJ1-1 | - | TRBD1 | TRBV6-1 | 15
TGCGCCAGCAGCTTGGGGACCCAGGGCTCTGAAGCTTTCTTT | CASSLGTQGSEAFF | TRBJ1-1 | - | - | TRBV5-1 | 14
TGTGCCAGCAGCCGCGGACAGTTCTATGGCTACACCTTC | CASSRGQFYGYTF | TRBJ1-2 | once | - | TRBV11-1 | 13
TGTGCCAGCAGTAGTCGACTAGCGGGGAACAATGAGCAGTTCTTC | CASSSRLAGNNEQFF | TRBJ2-1 | - | TRBD2 | TRBV6-5 | 15